This T cell receptor beta chain was captured in a study of blood T cell repertoires in COVID-19. About the research overall: Italy, Spain and the United States were the sources of the convalescent and acute COVID-19 samples. Sample material is recorded as cDNA or gDNA derived from T cells, B-cell-depleted T cells, or PBMCs.

In the original analysis: For nucleated cells, counts were estimated from reference gene primer amplification. Clones were sequenced by immunoSEQ multiplex PCR, and TCRdb holds only the in-frame ones, with some missing. V and J calls plus clone size are reproduced from that table; the DNA served to infer D and trimming. The top ten clones hold 10% to 15% of a sample with 150,000 to 200,000 clones, roughly four fifths of them seen once. With 3 bases removed from V and 4 bases from J, the gap between germline ends came to 10 bases. CDR1 is DFQATT and CDR2 is SNEGSKA in the germline V gene (reference sequence). CDR3 length equals 13 residues.

Sequencing input: peripheral blood. The clonotype was recovered from a man in his sixties or seventies who had recovered from COVID-19. The chain has TRBV20-1 and TRBJ2-1; unclear D gene. CDR3 nucleotides: TGCAGTGCTAGTGAAACGGGTTACAATGAGCAGTTCTTC. Translation: CSASETGYNEQFF.